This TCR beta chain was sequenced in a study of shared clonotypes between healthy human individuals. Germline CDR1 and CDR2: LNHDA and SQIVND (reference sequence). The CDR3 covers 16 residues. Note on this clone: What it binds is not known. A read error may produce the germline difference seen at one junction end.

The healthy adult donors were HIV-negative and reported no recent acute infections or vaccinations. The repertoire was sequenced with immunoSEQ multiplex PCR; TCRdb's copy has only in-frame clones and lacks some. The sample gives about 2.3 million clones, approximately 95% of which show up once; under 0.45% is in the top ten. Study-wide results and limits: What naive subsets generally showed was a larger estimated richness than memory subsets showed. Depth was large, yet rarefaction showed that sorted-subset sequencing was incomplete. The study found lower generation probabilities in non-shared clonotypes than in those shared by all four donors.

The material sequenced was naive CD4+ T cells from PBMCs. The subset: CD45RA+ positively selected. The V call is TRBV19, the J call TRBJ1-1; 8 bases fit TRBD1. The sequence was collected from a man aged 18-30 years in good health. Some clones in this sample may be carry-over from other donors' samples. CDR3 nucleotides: TGTGCCAGTAGTACCCTACCGGACAGGGTGAAAACTGAAGCTTTCTTT. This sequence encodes CASSTLPDRVKTEAFF.